The 10 T cell receptor beta chains in this list originate from one sample, sequenced in a study of a mutant IDH1 vaccine in newly diagnosed glioma. The antigens of these receptors remain unknown. The data were produced by immunoSEQ multiplex PCR, yet TCRdb's version contains in-frame clones alone and is incomplete. The sample comprises fewer than 45,000 clones, about 83% of which are singletons, and about 2% rests with the top ten. Time point reported: week 11, during vaccination. A 20-mer mutant IDH1 peptide at 300 ug was injected subcutaneously with topical imiquimod. Sequenced here: PBMCs, sampled from a glioma patient whose treatment included an IDH1 peptide vaccine. These receptor sequences come from a man in his forties with glioma.

This clone was counted a few times. This chain connects TRBV27 to TRBJ1-4; D unclear. The CDR3 covers 12 residues. Trimming left V 10 bases short and J 8 bases short, with 14 bases between. Germline values: CDR1 MNHEY, CDR2 SMNVEV (reference sequence). Here the CDR3 reads CATGVSYEKLFF. The CDR3 nucleotides are TGTGCCACCGGGGTATCCTACGAAAAACTGTTTTTT.

The chain links TRBV27 to TRBJ2-1; D remains ambiguous. This CDR3 comprises 16 residues. V was clipped by 2 bases and J by 0 bases, with 11 bases between them. Germline values: CDR1 MNHEY, CDR2 SMNVEV (reference sequence). In DNA, the CDR3 is TGTGCCAGCAGTTTAGGCTGGCCGAGCTCCTACAATGAGCAGTTCTTC. Amino acids: CASSLGWPSSYNEQFF.

The chain links TRBV20-1 to TRBJ2-7; D uncertain. CDR3 length: 11 amino acids. Deletions cut 3 bases from V and 2 bases from J, with 5 bases between. CDR1 is DFQATT, CDR2 SNEGSKA, per germline (reference sequence). In DNA form, the CDR3 reads TGCAGTGCTAGGCCTGCCTACGAGCAGTACTTC. This codes for CSARPAYEQYF.

The chain has TRBV18 and TRBJ2-3; D is unclear. The ends were cut back, 2 bases at V and 6 bases at J, with 9 bases in the middle. The CDR3 runs to 13 residues. CDR1 and CDR2 from the germline V gene are KGHSH and LQKENI. The CDR3 DNA sequence: TGTGCCAGCTCACCATCCTGGGTGGATACGCAGTATTTT. The encoded protein is CASSPSWVDTQYF. Looking up the rest from reference TRBV18 and TRBJ2-3 gives the full variable domain: NAGVMQNPRHLVRRRGQEARLRCSPMKGHSHVYWYRQLPEEGLKFMVYLQKENIIDESGMPKERFSAEFPKEGPSILRIQQVVRGDSAAYFCASSPSWVDTQYFGPGTRLTVL.

This chain connects TRBV11-2 to TRBJ1-2; no definite D call. The CDR3 loop spans 15 amino acids. Germline lookup yields CDR1 SGHAT and CDR2 FQNNGV. V dropped 1 base and J dropped 8 bases, with 17 bases sitting between them. In DNA form, the CDR3 reads TGTGCCAGCAGCTTAGTTTTACGTCAGCCAGAGGGCTACACCTTC. It specifies CASSLVLRQPEGYTF.

The J gene is TRBJ1-3, the V gene TRBV5-4; no firm D call. CDR1 and CDR2 from the germline V gene are SGHNT and YYREEE (reference sequence). With 4 bases removed from V and 7 bases from J, the gap between germline ends came to 15 bases. The CDR3 runs 14 residues. CDR3 sequence: CASSAVGAGNTIYF. DNA for the CDR3: TGTGCCAGCAGCGCCGTGGGAGCGGGGAACACCATATATTTT.

This chain joins TRBV6-4 and TRBJ1-1; 12 bases are a match to TRBD1. The CDR3 is 15 amino acids. Per the germline V gene, CDR1 is MRHNA and CDR2 is SNTAGT. The V segment lost 2 bases and the J segment 10 bases; nucleotides outside the gene matches: 8. The CDR3 here is CASSDSGTGGAGAFF. The CDR3 bases are TGTGCCAGCAGTGACAGCGGGACAGGGGGCGCGGGAGCTTTCTTT.

This clone was picked up a small number of times. The chain joins TRBV11-2 to TRBJ2-7; 10 nucleotides line up with TRBD2. Germline CDR1 is SGHAT and CDR2 is FQNNGV. Germline trimming cut 5 bases from V and 10 bases from J; bases unmatched to any gene: 11. The CDR3 is 14 residues long. CDR3 coding DNA: TGTGCCAGCAGCCCTCTAGCGGGAGACTGGCAACAGTACTTC. It translates to CASSPLAGDWQQYF. The full variable domain, rest sourced from reference TRBV11-2 and TRBJ2-7, is EAGVAQSPRYKIIEKRQSVAFWCNPISGHATLYWYQQILGQGPKLLIQFQNNGVVDDSQLPKDRFSAERLKGVDSTLKIQPAKLEDSAVYLCASSPLAGDWQQYFGPGTRLTVT.

This clone is labeled as medium-sized. V gene TRBV7-2 combines with J gene TRBJ1-1; the D is unclear. The V and J ends lost 1 base and 0 bases respectively, with 12 bases between them. Germline V gene lookup returns CDR1 SGHTA and CDR2 FQGNSA. The CDR3 length is 16 residues. CDR3 DNA: TGTGCCAGCAGCTTAGGAAGCCTGGGGATGAACACTGAAGCTTTCTTT. Its translation: CASSLGSLGMNTEAFF.

The chain carries TRBV5-1 and TRBJ2-7; D not certain. The CDR3 is 14 residues long. From germline, CDR1 is SGHRS and CDR2 YFSETQ. V lost 2 bases and J lost 2, with 11 bases in between. The CDR3 sequence: CASSFTVGAYEQYF. The DNA of the CDR3 is TGCGCCAGCAGCTTCACAGTAGGAGCCTACGAGCAGTACTTC.